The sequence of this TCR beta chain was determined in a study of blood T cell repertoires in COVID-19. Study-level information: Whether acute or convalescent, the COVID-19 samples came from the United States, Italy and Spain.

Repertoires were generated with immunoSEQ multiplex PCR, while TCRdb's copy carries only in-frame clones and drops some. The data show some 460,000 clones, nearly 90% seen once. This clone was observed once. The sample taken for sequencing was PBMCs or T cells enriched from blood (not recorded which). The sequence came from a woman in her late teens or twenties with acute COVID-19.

The CDR3 spells CASSLFQGANTEAFF. The CDR3 nucleotides read TGTGCCAGCAGTTTATTTCAAGGAGCGAACACTGAAGCTTTCTTT. This chain joins TRBV28 and TRBJ1-1; no reliable D call. Germline V gene sequence: CDR1 MDHEN, CDR2 SYDVKM. The CDR3 covers 15 residues. V was cut by 1 base and J by 1 base, with 10 bases left in between.